The entry below gives a single TCR beta chain sequence along with its context. Its antigen remains unknown. The data derive from a study of cytomegalovirus exposure and HLA in healthy donors. Vbeta (60) and Jbeta (13) primers were used in the PCR. Sequenced by immunoSEQ multiplex PCR; TCRdb stores in-frame clones only, minus some. The sample records around 99,000 clones, roughly 80% being singletons. Study-wide results and limits: Highly shared sequence variants in one cluster were likely a sequencing artifact.

The CDR3 spans 14 residues. Deletions cut 0 bases from V and 3 bases from J, with 8 bases between. Germline V lookup: CDR1 MNHEY, CDR2 SVGAGI. The source of this sequence is a woman between 45 and 65 years old in good health and CMV-seropositive. This chain uses TRBV6-5 with TRBJ1-1, with a weak D call TRBD1 (5 bases). Sequencing used PBMCs. CDR3 in DNA: TGTGCCAGCAGTTACTCGGTGACAGACACTGAAGCTTTCTTT. Translating it yields CASSYSVTDTEAFF.